The source of this TCR beta chain is a study of tumor-infiltrating lymphocytes in primary liver carcinoma. Study-wide context: Primary liver carcinoma, confirmed by histopathology, was surgically resected. Tumors were staged T1-T3 N0M0 and measured about 4 to 11 cm across.

Germline CDR1 and CDR2: SGHDN and FVKESK. The CDR3 runs 14 residues. V was pared by 1 base and J by 7 bases, with 11 bases between. Constant-region priming of roughly 0.45 ug total RNA yielded TCR beta cDNA. The TCR beta library was amplified through three nested multiplex PCR rounds in a modified ARM-PCR procedure. Each of the first two PCR rounds ran approximately 10 cycles with TRBV1-TRBV30 forward and C-beta reverse primers. TCRdb redid the calling of the multiplex PCR reads with MiXCR, one entry per CDR3 protein. The sample shows some 180,000 distinct CDR3 sequences, 50% to 75% of them seen only once. Germline DNA was also extracted, with blood RNA taken from unsorted whole blood.

The receptor was isolated from a man aged 35 to 55 with primary liver carcinoma and hepatitis B virus infection. The sequenced sample was peripheral blood. The J gene is TRBJ2-4, the V gene TRBV14; D possibly uses TRBD1 or TRBD2 (5 bases each). The CDR3, as DNA: TGTGCCAGCAGCCAAGGGGGGACGGGGAACATTCAGTACTTC. As protein: CASSQGGTGNIQYF.